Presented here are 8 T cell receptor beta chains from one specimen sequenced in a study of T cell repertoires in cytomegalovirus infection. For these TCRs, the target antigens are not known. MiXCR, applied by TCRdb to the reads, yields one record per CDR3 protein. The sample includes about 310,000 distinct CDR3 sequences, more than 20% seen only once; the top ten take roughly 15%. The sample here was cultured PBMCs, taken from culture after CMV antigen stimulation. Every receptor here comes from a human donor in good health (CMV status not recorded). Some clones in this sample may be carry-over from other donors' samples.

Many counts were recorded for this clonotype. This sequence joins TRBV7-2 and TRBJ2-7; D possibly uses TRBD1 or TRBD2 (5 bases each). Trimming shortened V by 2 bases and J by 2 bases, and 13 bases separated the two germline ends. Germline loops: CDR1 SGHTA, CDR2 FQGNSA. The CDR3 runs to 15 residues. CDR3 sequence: CASSLSSLGAYEQYF. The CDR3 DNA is TGTGCCAGCAGCTTATCCAGCTTGGGGGCCTACGAGCAGTACTTC.

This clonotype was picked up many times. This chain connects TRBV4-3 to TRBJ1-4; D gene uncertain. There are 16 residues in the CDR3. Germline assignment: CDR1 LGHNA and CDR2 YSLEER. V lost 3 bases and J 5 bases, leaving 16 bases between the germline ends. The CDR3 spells CASSQRYRALNEKLFF. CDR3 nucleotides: TGCGCCAGCAGCCAGCGCTACCGGGCCCTGAATGAAAAACTGTTTTTT.

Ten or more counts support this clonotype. The CDR3 loop reads CSATMGQRNSPLHF. The CDR3 bases are TGCAGTGCTACGATGGGACAGAGAAATTCACCCCTCCACTTT. This rearrangement joins TRBV20-1 to TRBJ1-6; 7 positions agree with TRBD1. The CDR3 consists of 14 residues. Germline trimming cut 4 bases from V and 7 bases from J; bases unmatched to any gene: 7. Germline V gene sequence: CDR1 DFQATT, CDR2 SNEGSKA (reference sequence).

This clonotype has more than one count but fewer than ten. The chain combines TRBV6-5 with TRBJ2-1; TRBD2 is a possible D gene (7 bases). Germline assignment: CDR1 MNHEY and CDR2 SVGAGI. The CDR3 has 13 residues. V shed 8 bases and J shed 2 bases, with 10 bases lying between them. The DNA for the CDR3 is TGTGCCAGCGGGGGGGCCCCCTACAATGAGCAGTTCTTC. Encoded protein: CASGGAPYNEQFF.

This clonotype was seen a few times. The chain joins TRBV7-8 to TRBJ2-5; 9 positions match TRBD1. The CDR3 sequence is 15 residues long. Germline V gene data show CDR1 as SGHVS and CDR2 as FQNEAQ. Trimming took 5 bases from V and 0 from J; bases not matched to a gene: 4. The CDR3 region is CASSPWTGDQETQYF. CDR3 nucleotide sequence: TGTGCCAGCAGCCCCTGGACAGGGGACCAAGAGACCCAGTACTTC.

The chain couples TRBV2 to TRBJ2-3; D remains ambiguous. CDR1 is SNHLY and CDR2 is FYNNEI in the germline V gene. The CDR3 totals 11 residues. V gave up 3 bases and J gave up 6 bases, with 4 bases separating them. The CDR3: CASSDFDTQYF. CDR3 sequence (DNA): TGTGCCAGCAGTGATTTTGATACGCAGTATTTT.

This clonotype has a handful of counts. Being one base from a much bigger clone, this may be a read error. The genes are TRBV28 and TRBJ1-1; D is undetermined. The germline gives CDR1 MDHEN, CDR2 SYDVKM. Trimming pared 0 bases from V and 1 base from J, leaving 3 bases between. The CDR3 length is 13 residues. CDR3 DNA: TGTGCCAGCAGTTTATGGGAGAACACTGAAGCTTTCTTT. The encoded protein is CASSLWENTEAFF.

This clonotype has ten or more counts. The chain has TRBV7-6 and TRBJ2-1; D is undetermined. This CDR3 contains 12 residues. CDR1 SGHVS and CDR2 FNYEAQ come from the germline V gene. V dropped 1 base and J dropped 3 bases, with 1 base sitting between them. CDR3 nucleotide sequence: TGTGCCAGCAGCTTAGTCTACAATGAGCAGTTCTTC. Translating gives CASSLVYNEQFF.